This record concerns one TCR beta chain sequence. Its antigen is still unknown. This record comes from a study of response to subunit inactivated influenza vaccine. General study findings and limits: With each seasonal influenza vaccination, the authors suggested, few new T cells are recruited.

TCRdb re-called the RT-PCR reads through MiXCR, storing one row per CDR3 protein. The sample contains about 700,000 distinct CDR3 sequences, 15% to 17% of which appear only once. The V end lost 9 bases, the J end lost 2 bases, and 15 bases lay between the germline ends. The CDR3 runs 14 residues. Germline V gives CDR1 SGHTA, CDR2 FQGNSA. The clonotype comes from a man aged 50 or older who received an inactivated influenza vaccine. V and J are TRBV7-2 and TRBJ2-3, with D possibly matching TRBD2 (6 bases). Sequences were derived from PBMCs from blood, sampled 11 to 12 days after vaccination. The CDR3 loop reads CARHGIAATDTQYF. The DNA for the CDR3 is TGTGCCAGACACGGGATAGCGGCCACAGATACGCAGTATTTT.